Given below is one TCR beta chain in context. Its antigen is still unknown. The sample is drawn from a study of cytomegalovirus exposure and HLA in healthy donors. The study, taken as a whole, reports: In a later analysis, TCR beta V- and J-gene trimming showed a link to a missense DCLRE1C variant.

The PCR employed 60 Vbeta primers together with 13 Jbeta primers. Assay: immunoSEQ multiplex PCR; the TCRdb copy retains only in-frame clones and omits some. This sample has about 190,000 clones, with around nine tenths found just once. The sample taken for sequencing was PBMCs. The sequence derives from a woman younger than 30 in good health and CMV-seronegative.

CDR3 DNA: TGTGCCAGCAGCCCGGGGGGAACAAAAGAGACCCAGTACTTC. This sequence encodes CASSPGGTKETQYF. The V gene is TRBV12-1, the J gene TRBJ2-5; TRBD2 was called by the table and not checked on the DNA. TRBV12-1 is an annotated pseudogene. This CDR3 comprises 14 residues.